This passage covers 10 T cell receptor beta chains from one sample sequenced in a study of blood T cell repertoires in COVID-19 (dated by TCRdb to about 2020). The library was generated by the immunoSEQ multiplex PCR assay. TCRdb retrieved this table from immuneACCESS and kept in-frame rearrangements only. Not all clones are present; in checked studies, unresolved V genes account for under half, and no reason is known for the remainder. This sample lists some 200,000 clones; 80% were detected once. In total, the top ten clones hold roughly 7% of the sample. Sequencing input: peripheral blood. These receptors were taken from a woman aged 70-85 years with acute or convalescent COVID-19.

This rearrangement joins TRBV4-1 to TRBJ2-2; TRBD2 aligns across 8 bases. The CDR3 extends over 16 amino acids. V dropped 2 bases and J dropped 6; count of bases not matched to a gene: 8. Germline V gene sequence: CDR1 MGHRA, CDR2 YSYEKL. DNA of the CDR3: TGCGCCAGCAGCCAACCTGCGGGGGGAAGAGCCGGGGAGCTGTTTTTT. Its protein product is CASSQPAGGRAGELFF.

V usage is TRBV21-1 and J usage is TRBJ1-3; the table's D call, TRBD1, was not checked against the DNA. TRBV21-1 is classified as a pseudogene. The CDR3 totals 20 residues. The CDR3, as DNA: TGTGCCAGCAGCAGTGGCCCCCGGGACAGGGGGACACTCTCTGGAAACACCATATATTTT. Its translation is CASSSGPRDRGTLSGNTIYF.

Comments on this clone: A read error is possible here, since a much larger clone lies one base away. V gene TRBV6-5 combines with J gene TRBJ1-1; TRBD1 might be the D (6 bases). This CDR3 region has 13 residues. Deletions cut 6 bases from V and 1 base from J, with 9 bases between. Germline loops: CDR1 MNHEY, CDR2 SVGAGI. CDR3 in DNA: TGTGCCAGCAGAGCACAGGGGAACACTGAAGCTTTCTTT. This sequence encodes CASRAQGNTEAFF.

This clone has only one observation. This chain links TRBV29-1 with TRBJ1-1, with no clear D. V lost 3 bases to trimming and J lost 1 base, with 6 bases between them. This CDR3 region has 12 residues. The germline gives CDR1 SQVTM, CDR2 ANQGSEA. CDR3 region: CSVDEQNTEAFF. The CDR3 coding sequence is TGCAGCGTTGACGAACAGAACACTGAAGCTTTCTTT.

The CDR3 nucleotides are TGTGCCAGCAGCTTCGGGGGGCCGGCCAAAAACATTCAGTACTTC. The encoded protein is CASSFGGPAKNIQYF. The chain links TRBV7-9 to TRBJ2-4, with D possibly matching TRBD2 (7 bases). V lost 3 bases and J 1 base, leaving 10 bases between the germline ends. The germline gives CDR1 SEHNR, CDR2 FQNEAQ (reference sequence). The CDR3 loop spans 15 amino acids.

The rearrangement links TRBV2 to TRBJ2-7, with 13 positions matching TRBD2. With V trimmed by 4 bases and J by 1 base, 1 base remained unmatched. Germline V gives CDR1 SNHLY, CDR2 FYNNEI. This CDR3 comprises 15 residues. In nucleotides, the CDR3 is TGTGCCAGCAGTGGGGGACTAGCGGGGTCCTACGAGCAGTACGTC. Translating gives CASSGGLAGSYEQYV.

Concerning this clone itself: Other nucleotide sequences in the sample specify the same CDR3. The chain links TRBV7-3 to TRBJ2-5; 8 bases are a match to TRBD1. In germline, CDR1 is SGHTA, CDR2 FQGTGA. With V trimmed by 5 bases and J by 1 base, 3 bases remained unmatched. The CDR3 extends over 14 amino acids. CDR3 DNA: TGTGCCAGCAGCCCAGGACAGGGCCAAGAGACCCAGTACTTC. Its translation: CASSPGQGQETQYF.

The V call is TRBV9, the J call TRBJ2-5, with 12 bases lining up with TRBD2. Trimming at V came to 4 bases and at J to 5 bases, leaving 3 bases not matched to a gene. CDR3 length equals 14 residues. Germline V lookup: CDR1 SGDLS, CDR2 YYNGEE. CDR3 DNA: TGTGCCAGCAGCCTAGCGGGGGGGCACGAGACCCAGTACTTC. It translates to CASSLAGGHETQYF.

The table lists this clone with many counts. The chain recombines TRBV11-2 with TRBJ2-3, with 8 bases matching TRBD1. This CDR3 has 13 amino acids. Trimming at V came to 0 bases and at J to 10 bases, leaving 3 bases not matched to a gene. Per germline, CDR1 SGHAT and CDR2 FQNNGV. The CDR3 here is CASSLETGAAQYF. The CDR3, as DNA: TGTGCCAGCAGCTTAGAGACAGGGGCGGCGCAGTATTTT.

This clone came up once. The V and J genes are TRBV6-5 and TRBJ1-5; D is unclear. Germline V gene lookup returns CDR1 MNHEY and CDR2 SVGAGI. V gave up 8 bases and J gave up 0 bases, with 8 bases separating them. This CDR3 has 13 amino acids. CDR3 region: CASAGYSNQPQHF. CDR3 in DNA: TGTGCCAGCGCGGGATATAGCAATCAGCCCCAGCATTTT.